This record looks at one T cell receptor beta chain sequence and its context. CDR1 is MRHNA and CDR2 is SNTAGT in the germline V gene. Deletions cut 6 bases from V and 0 bases from J, with 16 bases between. The CDR3 loop spans 16 amino acids. The data stem from a study of TIL therapy for anti-PD-1-resistant metastatic lung cancer. Study-wide background: Median patient age was 54, ranging about 38-75 years. Four tumors were EGFR-mutant and two were ALK-rearranged.

Described time point: pre-treatment sample, taken before nivolumab and TIL therapy. Sequencing used immunoSEQ v3. Sequencing depth was around 1.9 million read pairs for survey level, roughly 4.5-6 million for deep. Profiled with immunoSEQ multiplex PCR; TCRdb holds only in-frame clones, not every one. The sample lists about 21,000 clones; just over 70% were seen once. The chain couples TRBV6-4 to TRBJ2-3, with D possibly TRBD1 on 5 matching bases. The sequence came from a person aged 25-85 years with non-small cell lung cancer. This sample comprised blood, obtained at baseline. CDR3 bases: TGTGCCAGCAGCCCGTTAGGGGCAGGGAGCACAGATACGCAGTATTTT. The encoded protein is CASSPLGAGSTDTQYF.